The 27 T cell receptor beta chains given below trace back to one sample, sequenced in a study of CD8+ T cells in alopecia areata. TCR sequencing used cDNA made by reverse transcription of extracted RNA. Sequencing was performed with immunoSEQ multiplex PCR; in TCRdb, only in-frame clones are kept and a portion is missing. The sample includes roughly 150,000 clones, approximately 60% of them seen just once. Sequenced sample: CD4+ T cells sorted from blood. These receptors all stem from a human donor in good health.

CDR3 in DNA: TGCGCCAGAGGGCAGGCAGGACAGTACGCACAAGAGACCCAGTACTTC. It translates to CARGQAGQYAQETQYF. V is TRBV23-1 and J is TRBJ2-5, with D tentatively TRBD1 (6 bases). TRBV23-1 is labeled an ORF, and its function is uncertain. This CDR3 is 16 amino acids long. The V end was cut by 9 bases, the J end by 2 bases, with 22 bases between.

This clone was seen a single time. The V gene is TRBV27, the J gene TRBJ2-1, with D uncertain. With 5 bases removed from V and 8 bases from J, the gap between germline ends came to 7 bases. The V gene's germline CDR1 is MNHEY and CDR2 SMNVEV (reference sequence). CDR3 length equals 11 residues. The CDR3 spells CASSEQDEQFF. As DNA, the CDR3 is TGTGCCAGCAGTGAGCAGGATGAGCAGTTCTTC.

Only a few counts were recorded for this clone. The chain employs TRBV10-3 and TRBJ2-3; D is unresolved. Trimming shortened V by 4 bases and J by 1 base, and 9 bases separated the two germline ends. This CDR3 spans 14 amino acids. CDR1 is ENHRY, CDR2 SYGVKD, per germline. DNA for the CDR3: TGTGCCATCAGTGTCGGGCTAGGCACAGATACGCAGTATTTT. Translated: CAISVGLGTDTQYF.

Notes on this clone: The same CDR3 arises from other DNA sequences in this sample as well. The chain couples TRBV29-1 to TRBJ2-7; D may be TRBD2 (5 bases). V shed 2 bases and J shed 6 bases, with 8 bases lying between them. The CDR3 loop spans 11 amino acids. The germline V gene encodes CDR1 SQVTM and CDR2 ANQGSEA. The CDR3 DNA is TGCAGCGTTGAACGGGGTGGCGAGCAGTACTTC. Translation: CSVERGGEQYF.

This sequence joins TRBV15 and TRBJ1-2; 8 nucleotides match TRBD1. CDR1 is LNHNV and CDR2 is YYDKDF in the germline V gene (reference sequence). V trimming: 0 bases; J trimming: 2 bases; junction bases outside the gene matches: 2. This CDR3 is 15 amino acids long. The CDR3 region is CATSRDRTGNYGYTF. CDR3 in DNA: TGTGCCACCAGCAGAGATAGGACAGGGAACTATGGCTACACCTTC.

This chain uses TRBV6-4 with TRBJ2-1; D not certain. Germline V gene sequence: CDR1 MRHNA, CDR2 SNTAGT. Trimming pared 4 bases from V and 4 bases from J, leaving 14 bases between. This CDR3 comprises 15 residues. This CDR3 is CASSAHPPPYNEQFF. The CDR3 DNA reads as TGTGCCAGCAGTGCCCACCCCCCGCCTTACAATGAGCAGTTCTTC.

The rearrangement links TRBV29-1 to TRBJ2-5, with 7 positions matching TRBD2. Unmatched junction bases numbered 6, after V lost 7 bases and J lost 4 bases. The germline V gene has CDR1 SQVTM and CDR2 ANQGSEA. The CDR3 contains 12 residues. CDR3 DNA sequence: TGCAGCGGGGAGGGCGGGATAGAGACCCAGTACTTC. Its protein is CSGEGGIETQYF. Variable domain in full (rest from reference TRBV29-1 and TRBJ2-5): SAVISQKPSRDICQRGTSLTIQCQVDSQVTMMFWYRQQPGQSLTLIATANQGSEATYESGFVIDKFPISRPNLTFSTLTVSNMSPEDSSIYLCSGEGGIETQYFGPGTRLLVL.

In this sample, this clone turned up a few times. The chain carries TRBV10-3 and TRBJ2-7, with D maybe TRBD1 (5 bases). The germline V gene encodes CDR1 ENHRY and CDR2 SYGVKD. V lost 5 bases and J 5 bases, leaving 10 bases between the germline ends. This CDR3 has 12 amino acids. The CDR3 DNA is TGTGCCATCAGTAGACAGAACCACGAGCAGTACTTC. Its translation: CAISRQNHEQYF.

J is TRBJ2-1 and V is TRBV30, with 8 positions matching TRBD2. CDR1 and CDR2 (germline): GTSNPN, SVGIG (reference sequence). With V trimmed by 2 bases and J by 6 bases, 12 bases remained unmatched. CDR3 length: 16 amino acids. CDR3 nucleotides: TGTGCCTGGAGTTTAGGCGCGGGAGGCTTCTCCAATGAGCAGTTCTTC. Translating gives CAWSLGAGGFSNEQFF.

This clone was found a few times. The chain is built from TRBV29-1 and TRBJ2-5; D may be TRBD1 (6 bases). V lost 4 bases and J 2 bases, leaving 8 bases between the germline ends. Germline CDR1 is SQVTM and CDR2 is ANQGSEA. CDR3 length equals 12 residues. The chain's CDR3 is CSVVDRQETQYF. The CDR3 bases are TGCAGCGTTGTGGACAGACAAGAGACCCAGTACTTC.

The sample holds many counts of this clone. The chain recombines TRBV7-9 with TRBJ2-2, with a weak D call TRBD1 (6 bases). Trimming took off 5 bases at V and 1 base at J, with 14 bases between the two ends. In germline, CDR1 is SEHNR, CDR2 FQNEAQ (reference sequence). CDR3 length equals 16 residues. The CDR3 bases are TGTGCCAGCAGCCAAAGGGCAGGGGAGAACACCGGGGAGCTGTTTTTT. It translates to CASSQRAGENTGELFF.

The J gene is TRBJ2-1, the V gene TRBV29-1; the match to TRBD1 covers 8 bases. Trimming took 5 bases from V and 0 from J; bases not matched to a gene: 12. CDR3 length: 17 residues. CDR1 SQVTM and CDR2 ANQGSEA come from the germline V gene. The CDR3 loop is CSVPDRAASSSYNEQFF. The CDR3 DNA reads TGCAGCGTTCCGGACAGGGCCGCCTCAAGCTCCTACAATGAGCAGTTCTTC.

This clone was seen a handful of times. The CDR3 spells CSVDGGVTYNEQFF. The CDR3 DNA is TGCAGCGTTGACGGGGGAGTAACCTACAATGAGCAGTTCTTC. This chain uses TRBV29-1 with TRBJ2-1; D is perhaps TRBD2 (6 bases). From germline, CDR1 is SQVTM and CDR2 ANQGSEA. This CDR3 contains 14 residues. The V end was cut by 3 bases, the J end by 2 bases, with 11 bases between.

V is TRBV29-1 and J is TRBJ2-1; no firm D call. Germline-derived CDR1 and CDR2 are SQVTM and ANQGSEA. The CDR3 sequence is 15 residues long. V lost 6 bases to trimming and J lost 3 bases, with 18 bases between them. The CDR3 DNA is TGCAGCGTCGGTAAGACTTCGACGTTCTACAATGAGCAGTTCTTC. Translation gives CSVGKTSTFYNEQFF.

The chain carries TRBV9 and TRBJ1-4; D is possibly TRBD1 (6 bases). V dropped 4 bases and J dropped 4 bases, with 11 bases sitting between them. The CDR3 has 14 amino acids. Germline-derived CDR1 and CDR2 are SGDLS and YYNGEE. In DNA, the CDR3 is TGTGCCAGCAGCCCAGGGGACTTTAATGAAAAACTGTTTTTT. It encodes CASSPGDFNEKLFF.

The rearrangement uses TRBV5-6 and TRBJ2-5; possibly TRBD1 or TRBD2 for D (5 bases each). Trimming stripped 4 bases from V and 5 bases from J, with 12 bases between. CDR1 and CDR2 (germline): SGHDT, YYEEEE. This CDR3 is built from 13 residues. This chain's CDR3 is CASSALGEETQYF. Written as DNA, the CDR3 is TGTGCCAGCAGCGCGTTGGGGGAGGAGACCCAGTACTTC.

The chain has TRBV29-1 and TRBJ2-4; possibly TRBD1 for D (5 bases). V gave up 7 bases and J gave up 8 bases, with 12 bases separating them. CDR3 length equals 11 residues. CDR1 and CDR2 (germline): SQVTM, ANQGSEA. In DNA form, the CDR3 reads TGCAGCGGTAGGGGCGGCGACATTCAGTACTTC. Translating it yields CSGRGGDIQYF.

This clone ranks as medium-sized. The genes are TRBV4-1 and TRBJ2-2; tentatively, D is TRBD2 (5 bases). CDR1 MGHRA and CDR2 YSYEKL come from the germline V gene. CDR3 length: 12 amino acids. Trimming took 2 bases from V and 13 from J, leaving 11 bases between them. This CDR3 is CASSQTGWGLFF. The CDR3, as DNA: TGCGCCAGCAGCCAAACGGGATGGGGGCTGTTTTTT.

The V and J genes are TRBV5-1 and TRBJ2-3, with D tentatively TRBD1 (5 bases). Looked up from germline, CDR1 is SGHRS and CDR2 is YFSETQ. This CDR3 comprises 16 residues. V was pared by 3 bases and J by 0 bases, with 14 bases between. CDR3 sequence (DNA): TGCGCCAGCAGCTCTTCCAGGGTCGGGAGCACAGATACGCAGTATTTT. This encodes CASSSSRVGSTDTQYF.

The CDR3 bases are TGTGCCAGCAGCTTAGATGGCAGGGATCCCTACGAGCAGTACTTC. This gives the protein CASSLDGRDPYEQYF. The chain combines TRBV11-2 with TRBJ2-7, with D tentatively TRBD1 (5 bases). CDR3 length equals 15 residues. Per the germline V gene, CDR1 is SGHAT and CDR2 is FQNNGV. Trimming removed 0 bases from V and 2 bases from J, with 11 bases in between.

V gene TRBV27 combines with J gene TRBJ2-7, with no clear D. Germline V gives CDR1 MNHEY, CDR2 SMNVEV (reference sequence). The CDR3 runs to 15 residues. The ends were cut back, 5 bases at V and 1 base at J, with 15 bases in the middle. The CDR3 DNA follows: TGTGCCAGCAGTATAACCGGAATCTTATCCTACGAGCAGTACTTC. It encodes CASSITGILSYEQYF.

The rearrangement joins TRBV15 to TRBJ2-1; 10 positions agree with TRBD1. The germline V gene encodes CDR1 LNHNV and CDR2 YYDKDF (reference sequence). The CDR3 loop spans 14 amino acids. Unmatched junction bases numbered 2, after V lost 1 base and J lost 8 bases. The CDR3 sequence is CATSRGGQGDEQFF. The CDR3, as DNA: TGTGCCACCAGCAGAGGAGGACAGGGGGATGAGCAGTTCTTC.

This clone came up a few times. This chain links TRBV29-1 with TRBJ2-7; weak D call: TRBD1 (5 bases). Germline CDR1 is SQVTM and CDR2 is ANQGSEA. This CDR3 has 10 residues. Between the trimmed V and J ends, which lost 6 bases and 6 bases, there was a span of 9 bases. CDR3 in DNA: TGCAGCGTGCGGACACCCGAGCAGTACTTC. It encodes CSVRTPEQYF.

The chain recombines TRBV29-1 with TRBJ2-1; 14 positions agree with TRBD2. The V segment lost 6 bases and the J segment 7 bases; nucleotides outside the gene matches: 8. The CDR3 has 15 residues. The germline CDR1 and CDR2 sequences are SQVTM and ANQGSEA. The CDR3 sequence is CSVDTRLAGGNEQFF. DNA of the CDR3: TGCAGCGTCGACACCCGACTAGCGGGAGGGAATGAGCAGTTCTTC.

This chain joins TRBV7-2 and TRBJ2-7; 7 positions match TRBD2. The CDR3 runs 15 residues. J lost 0 bases, V lost 7 bases, and 9 bases had no gene match. Germline V gene sequence: CDR1 SGHTA, CDR2 FQGNSA. As DNA, the CDR3 is TGTGCCAGCACCCTGGGGGGGGTGAACTCCTACGAGCAGTACTTC. Translating it yields CASTLGGVNSYEQYF.

The chain employs TRBV25-1 and TRBJ2-7; D remains unclear. The germline V gene encodes CDR1 MGHDK and CDR2 SYGVNS. V lost 6 bases and J 0 bases, leaving 9 bases between the germline ends. This CDR3 has 13 residues. In DNA form, the CDR3 reads TGTGCCAGCAGCGAACCGGTCTCCTACGAGCAGTACTTC. Its protein is CASSEPVSYEQYF.

The V call is TRBV5-1, the J call TRBJ1-2; 7 positions match TRBD1. V lost 4 bases to trimming and J lost 2 bases; unmatched junction nucleotides: 5. CDR3 length: 14 amino acids. Germline V CDR1 and CDR2: SGHRS, YFSETQ. CDR3 sequence: CASSRTGDNYGYTF. For the CDR3, the DNA is TGCGCCAGCAGCCGTACAGGGGACAACTATGGCTACACCTTC.